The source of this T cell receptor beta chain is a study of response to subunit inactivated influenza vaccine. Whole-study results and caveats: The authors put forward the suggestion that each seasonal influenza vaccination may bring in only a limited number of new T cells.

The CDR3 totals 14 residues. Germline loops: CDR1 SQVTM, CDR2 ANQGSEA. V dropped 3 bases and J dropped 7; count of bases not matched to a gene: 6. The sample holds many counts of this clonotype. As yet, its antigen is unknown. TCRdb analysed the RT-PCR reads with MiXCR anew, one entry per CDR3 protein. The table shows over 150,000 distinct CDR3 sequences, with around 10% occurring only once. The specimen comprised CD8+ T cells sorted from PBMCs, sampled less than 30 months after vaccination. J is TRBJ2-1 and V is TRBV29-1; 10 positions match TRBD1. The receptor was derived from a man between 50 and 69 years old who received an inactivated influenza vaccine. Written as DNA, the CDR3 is TGCAGCGTTGAGGGACAGGGGAGATTAAATGAGCAGTTCTTC. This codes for CSVEGQGRLNEQFF.